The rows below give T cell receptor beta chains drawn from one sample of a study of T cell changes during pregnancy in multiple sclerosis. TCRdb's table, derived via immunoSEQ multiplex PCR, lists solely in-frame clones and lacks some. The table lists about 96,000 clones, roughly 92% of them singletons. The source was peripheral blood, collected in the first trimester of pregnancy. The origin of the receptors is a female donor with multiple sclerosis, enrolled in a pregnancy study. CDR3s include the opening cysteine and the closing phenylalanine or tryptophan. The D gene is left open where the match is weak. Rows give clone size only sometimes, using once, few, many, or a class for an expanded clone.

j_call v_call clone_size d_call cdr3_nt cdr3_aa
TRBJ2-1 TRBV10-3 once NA TGTGCCATCAGTGACCGGGACTTGCAGTTCTTC CAISDRDLQFF
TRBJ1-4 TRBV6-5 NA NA TGTGCCAGCAGTTACCAGGGCAGAATAAATGAAAAACTGTTTTTT CASSYQGRINEKLFF
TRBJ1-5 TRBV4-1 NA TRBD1 TGCGCCAGCAGCCAAGACAGGGGGCAGGGACAGCCCCAGCATTTT CASSQDRGQGQPQHF
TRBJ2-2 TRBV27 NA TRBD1 TGTGCCAGCAGACTTGACAGGGCCACCGGGGAGCTGTTTTTT CASRLDRATGELFF
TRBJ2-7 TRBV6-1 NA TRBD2 TGTGCCAGCAGTCCGGGACTAAGCTCCTACGAGCAGTACTTC CASSPGLSSYEQYF
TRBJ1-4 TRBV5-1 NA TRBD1 TGCGCCAGCAGCTTGGCCGGGACAGATGAAAAACTGTTTTTT CASSLAGTDEKLFF
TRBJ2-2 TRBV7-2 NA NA TGTGCCAGCAGCTTAGGGCAGATAAACACCGGGGAGCTGTTTTTT CASSLGQINTGELFF
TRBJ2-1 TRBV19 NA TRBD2 TGTGCCAGTAGTACGGGACTAGCCCCCAATGAGCAGTTCTTC CASSTGLAPNEQFF
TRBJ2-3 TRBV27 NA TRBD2 TGTGCCAGCAGTTTCAAAGCGGGGGGGGGTACGCAGTATTTT CASSFKAGGGTQYF
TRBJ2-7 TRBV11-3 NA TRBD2 TGTGCCAGCAGCAAAACTAGCGGAAGCCACGAGCAGTACTTC CASSKTSGSHEQYF
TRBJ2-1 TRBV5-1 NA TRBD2 TGCGCCAGCAGCCCCGGTGGGGGGGAGGGAAAATTTGAGCAGTTCTTC CASSPGGGEGKFEQFF
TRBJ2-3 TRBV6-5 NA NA TGTGCCAGCAGTTACCGACAGGACGATACGCAGTATTTT CASSYRQDDTQYF
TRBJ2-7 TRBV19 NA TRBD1 TGTGCCAGTAGTCTACAGGGGGCCTACGAGCAGTACTTC CASSLQGAYEQYF
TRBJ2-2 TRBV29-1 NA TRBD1 TGCAGCGTACTGACAGGGGTGAACACCGGGGAGCTGTTTTTT CSVLTGVNTGELFF
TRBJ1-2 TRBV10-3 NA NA TGTGCCATAAGTGACCTCCAGTCCCCGCGGCATGGCTACACCTTC CAISDLQSPRHGYTF
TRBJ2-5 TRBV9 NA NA TGTGCCAGCAGCGTCCATCCACAGGGACGGGAGACCCAGTACTTC CASSVHPQGRETQYF
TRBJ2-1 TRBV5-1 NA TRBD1 TGCGCCAGCAGCTCCGGGACAGGGGTCAATGAGCAGTTCTTC CASSSGTGVNEQFF
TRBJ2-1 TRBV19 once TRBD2 TGTGCCAGCGGGAGGGATTTGTACAATGAGCAGTTCTTC CASGRDLYNEQFF
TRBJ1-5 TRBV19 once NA TGTGCCAGTAGTATAGCCGGCAGCGATAGCAATCAGCCCCAGCATTTT CASSIAGSDSNQPQHF
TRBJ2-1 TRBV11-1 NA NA TGTGCCAGCAGCTTAGAAGACAGGTCCTACAATGAGCAGTTCTTC CASSLEDRSYNEQFF
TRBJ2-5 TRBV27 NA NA TGTGCCAGCAGTTTGGGAGTGTGGGAGACCCAGTACTTC CASSLGVWETQYF
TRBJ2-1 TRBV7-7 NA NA TGTGCTAGCAGCGCAAGGGTCAGCGAGGGCGGAACCTACAATGAGCAGTTCTTC CASSARVSEGGTYNEQFF
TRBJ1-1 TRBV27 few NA TGTGCCAGCAGCACACCTACAGAGGGCGAGGAAAACACTGAAGCTTTCTTT CASSTPTEGEENTEAFF
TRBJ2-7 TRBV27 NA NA TGTGCCAGCAGTTGGGGCGGGAACTACGAGCAGTACTTC CASSWGGNYEQYF
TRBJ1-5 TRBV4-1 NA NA TGCGCCAGCAGCCAACTGGACAGTTACAATCAGCCCCAGCATTTT CASSQLDSYNQPQHF